A selection of T cell receptor beta chains follows, all from one sample in a study of blood T cells in healthy people across ages. From the 5' RACE reads, TCRdb called clonotypes with MiXCR, one entry per CDR3 protein. The sample shows hundreds of thousands of distinct CDR3 sequences, more than 25% of them seen only once. The specimen was blood. The source of these receptors is an elderly woman in good health. The CDR3 runs from the conserved cysteine through the conserved F or W. The order of the fields is J gene, V gene, D gene, CDR3 protein. D genes are given only for firm matches.

j_call: TRBJ2-7; v_call: TRBV6-2/TRBV6-3; d_call: TRBD1; cdr3_aa: CASRGQEGENEQYF
j_call: TRBJ2-3; v_call: TRBV7-2; d_call: -; cdr3_aa: CASSLVNRADTQYF
j_call: TRBJ2-5; v_call: TRBV3-1; d_call: TRBD1; cdr3_aa: CASSLEGALTYNEQYF
j_call: TRBJ2-1; v_call: TRBV7-8; d_call: -; cdr3_aa: CASTTESRRGNNEQFF
j_call: TRBJ2-3; v_call: TRBV24-1; d_call: -; cdr3_aa: CATSDGSTDTQYF
j_call: TRBJ1-1; v_call: TRBV6-1; d_call: -; cdr3_aa: CASSVWWTEAEAFF
j_call: TRBJ1-2; v_call: TRBV7-2; d_call: -; cdr3_aa: CASSSLLDYGYTF
j_call: TRBJ1-5; v_call: TRBV5-1; d_call: -; cdr3_aa: CASREGPSDNQPQHF
j_call: TRBJ2-1; v_call: TRBV24-1; d_call: TRBD1; cdr3_aa: CATSDPRGLNNEQFF
j_call: TRBJ1-2; v_call: TRBV18; d_call: -; cdr3_aa: CASSPTEGTYGYTF
j_call: TRBJ2-2; v_call: TRBV7-9; d_call: -; cdr3_aa: CASTGDWTGELFF
j_call: TRBJ1-1; v_call: TRBV5-1; d_call: TRBD1; cdr3_aa: CASTEGARTEAFF
j_call: TRBJ1-2; v_call: TRBV5-6; d_call: -; cdr3_aa: CASSRTGFGSGYTF
j_call: TRBJ1-5; v_call: TRBV7-8; d_call: TRBD1; cdr3_aa: CASSSYGTGNQPQHF
j_call: TRBJ2-1; v_call: TRBV12-3/TRBV12-4; d_call: TRBD2; cdr3_aa: CASRGTSGDNGQFF
j_call: TRBJ2-3; v_call: TRBV6-2/TRBV6-3; d_call: -; cdr3_aa: CASRDPGPDAQYF
j_call: -; v_call: TRBV7-7; d_call: -; cdr3_aa: CASSSTLSSYNEQYF
j_call: TRBJ1-6; v_call: TRBV5-1; d_call: -; cdr3_aa: CASSRSGRDNSPLHF
j_call: TRBJ1-4; v_call: TRBV7-9; d_call: TRBD1; cdr3_aa: CASSSTGTGFEKRFF
j_call: TRBJ2-5; v_call: TRBV14; d_call: -; cdr3_aa: CANSQASVETQYF
j_call: TRBJ2-1; v_call: TRBV19; d_call: TRBD1; cdr3_aa: CASSSAGTGYNEQFF
j_call: TRBJ1-5; v_call: TRBV6-2/TRBV6-3; d_call: TRBD1; cdr3_aa: CASSFGQGTSNQPQHF
j_call: TRBJ2-3; v_call: TRBV20-1; d_call: TRBD2; cdr3_aa: CSARPGLRRDTQYF
j_call: TRBJ1-6; v_call: TRBV6-2/TRBV6-3; d_call: -; cdr3_aa: CASSYSPGRIGSPLHF
j_call: TRBJ2-3; v_call: TRBV18; d_call: TRBD2; cdr3_aa: CASSPTSGGSDTQYF
j_call: TRBJ2-3; v_call: TRBV7-2; d_call: TRBD2; cdr3_aa: CASSLRGLEGQYF
j_call: TRBJ1-5; v_call: TRBV7-9; d_call: TRBD1; cdr3_aa: CASTQGGSNQPQHF
j_call: TRBJ2-5; v_call: TRBV9; d_call: -; cdr3_aa: CASTRGSIGETQYF
j_call: TRBJ2-1; v_call: TRBV29-1; d_call: TRBD2; cdr3_aa: CSVPGLAIHNEQFF
j_call: TRBJ1-2; v_call: TRBV12-3/TRBV12-4; d_call: -; cdr3_aa: CASSFGTGKYSYTF
j_call: TRBJ2-3; v_call: TRBV19; d_call: TRBD2; cdr3_aa: CASSPGLQYRTDTQYF
j_call: TRBJ2-1; v_call: TRBV7-3; d_call: TRBD2; cdr3_aa: CASSSAGLADYNEQFF
j_call: TRBJ2-7; v_call: TRBV29-1; d_call: -; cdr3_aa: CSSADNYEQYF
j_call: TRBJ2-1; v_call: TRBV6-2/TRBV6-3; d_call: TRBD2; cdr3_aa: CASTPGGDPWNEQFF
j_call: TRBJ1-2; v_call: TRBV6-2/TRBV6-3; d_call: TRBD1; cdr3_aa: CASKDWDRLYGYTF
j_call: TRBJ2-7; v_call: TRBV14; d_call: TRBD1; cdr3_aa: CASSRTGRSYEQYF
j_call: TRBJ1-4; v_call: TRBV6-5; d_call: -; cdr3_aa: CASSYSRGWEKLFF
j_call: TRBJ2-7; v_call: TRBV5-1; d_call: TRBD1; cdr3_aa: CASAGQGDEQYF
j_call: -; v_call: TRBV5-5; d_call: -; cdr3_aa: CASSSFPLGSGADYEQYF
j_call: TRBJ1-1; v_call: TRBV28; d_call: TRBD1; cdr3_aa: CASSLGQDGGEAFF
j_call: TRBJ1-2; v_call: TRBV3-1; d_call: TRBD1; cdr3_aa: CASSHEDRGRRTNYGYTF